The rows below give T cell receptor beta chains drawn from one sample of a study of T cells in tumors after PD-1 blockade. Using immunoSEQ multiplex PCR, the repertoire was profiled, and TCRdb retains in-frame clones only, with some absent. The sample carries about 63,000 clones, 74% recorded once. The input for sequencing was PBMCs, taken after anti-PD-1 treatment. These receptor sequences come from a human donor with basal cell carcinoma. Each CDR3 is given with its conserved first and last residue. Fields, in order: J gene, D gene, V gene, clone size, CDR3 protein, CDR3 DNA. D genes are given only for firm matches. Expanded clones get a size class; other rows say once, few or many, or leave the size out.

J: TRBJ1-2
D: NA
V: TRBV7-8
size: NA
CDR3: CASTRELNYGYTF
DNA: TGTGCCAGCACCCGAGAGTTAAACTATGGCTACACCTTC

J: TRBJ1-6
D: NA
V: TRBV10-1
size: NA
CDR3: CASSARGNNSPLHF
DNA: TGCGCCAGCAGTGCAAGGGGGAATAATTCACCCCTCCACTTT

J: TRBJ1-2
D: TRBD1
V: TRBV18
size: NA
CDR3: CASSPDRSDYGYTF
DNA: TGTGCCAGCTCACCGGACAGGTCGGACTATGGCTACACCTTC

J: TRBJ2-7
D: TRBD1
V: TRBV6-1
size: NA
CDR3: CASSEARFGTGFYEQYF
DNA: TGTGCCAGCAGTGAAGCGCGTTTTGGGACAGGGTTCTACGAGCAGTACTTC

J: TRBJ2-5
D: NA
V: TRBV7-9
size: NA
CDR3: CASSLEQTQYF
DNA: TGTGCCAGCAGCTTAGAGCAGACCCAGTACTTC

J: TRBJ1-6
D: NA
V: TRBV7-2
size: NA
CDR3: CASSLGVSYNSPLHF
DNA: TGTGCCAGCAGCTTAGGGGTCTCCTATAATTCACCCCTCCACTTT

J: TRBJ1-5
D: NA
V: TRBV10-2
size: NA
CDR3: CASSATRDQPQHF
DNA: TGCGCCAGCAGTGCCACGAGGGATCAGCCCCAGCATTTT

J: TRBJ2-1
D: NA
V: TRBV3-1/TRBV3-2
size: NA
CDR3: CASSPQGGRYEQFF
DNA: TGTGCCAGCAGCCCACAGGGAGGCCGCTATGAGCAGTTCTTC

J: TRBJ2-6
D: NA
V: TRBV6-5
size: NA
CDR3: CASHPPGANVLTF
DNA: TGTGCCAGCCACCCCCCCGGGGCCAACGTCCTGACTTTC

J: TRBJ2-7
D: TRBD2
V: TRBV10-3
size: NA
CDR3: CATKGGLAGSYEQYF
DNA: TGTGCCACAAAGGGGGGACTAGCGGGTTCCTACGAGCAGTACTTC

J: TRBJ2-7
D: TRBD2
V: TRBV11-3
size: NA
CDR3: CASSRTSGAYEQYF
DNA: TGTGCCAGCAGCCGGACTAGCGGGGCCTACGAGCAGTACTTC

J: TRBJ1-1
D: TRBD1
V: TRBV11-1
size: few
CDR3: CASSLEPDRRSTEAFF
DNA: TGTGCCAGCAGCTTAGAACCGGACAGGAGGAGTACTGAAGCTTTCTTT

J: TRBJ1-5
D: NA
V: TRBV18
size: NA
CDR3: CASSPNPSSNQPQHF
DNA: TGTGCCAGCTCACCAAATCCCAGTAGCAATCAGCCCCAGCATTTT

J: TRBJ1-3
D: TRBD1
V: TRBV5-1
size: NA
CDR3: CASSLDRERVTIYF
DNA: TGCGCCAGCAGCCTGGACAGGGAGAGGGTCACCATATATTTT

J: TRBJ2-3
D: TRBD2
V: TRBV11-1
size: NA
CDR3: CASSLVGGGALDTQYF
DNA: TGTGCCAGCAGCTTAGTCGGCGGGGGGGCCTTGGATACGCAGTATTTT

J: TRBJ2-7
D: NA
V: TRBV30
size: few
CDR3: CAWNGVSYEQYF
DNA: TGTGCCTGGAACGGGGTCTCCTACGAGCAGTACTTC

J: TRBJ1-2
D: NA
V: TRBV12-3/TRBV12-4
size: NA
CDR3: CASSPGWAGYTF
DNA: TGTGCCAGCAGCCCGGGGTGGGCAGGCTACACCTTC

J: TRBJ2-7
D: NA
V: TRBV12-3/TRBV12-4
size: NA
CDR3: CASSDSYEQYF
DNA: TGTGCCAGCAGCGACAGCTACGAGCAGTACTTC

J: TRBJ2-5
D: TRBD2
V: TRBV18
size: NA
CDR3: CASSIPGLGGETQYF
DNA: TGTGCCAGCTCAATTCCGGGACTAGGAGGAGAGACCCAGTACTTC

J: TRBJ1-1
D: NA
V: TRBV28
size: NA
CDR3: CASNPREGVDTEAFF
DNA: TGTGCCAGCAACCCGAGAGAGGGTGTGGACACTGAAGCTTTCTTT

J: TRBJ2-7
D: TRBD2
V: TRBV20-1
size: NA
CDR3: CSASREVRSYEQYF
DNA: TGCAGTGCTAGTCGGGAGGTCCGCTCCTACGAGCAGTACTTC

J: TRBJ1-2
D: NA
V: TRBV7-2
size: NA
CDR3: CASSVTGLSGIGYTF
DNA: TGTGCCAGCAGCGTTACAGGGCTTTCTGGTATTGGCTACACCTTC

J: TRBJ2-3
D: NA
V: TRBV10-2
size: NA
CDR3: CASRQQGLSTDTQYF
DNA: TGCGCCAGCAGGCAACAGGGCCTCAGCACAGATACGCAGTATTTT

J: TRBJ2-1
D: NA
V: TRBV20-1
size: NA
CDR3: CSASARNEQFF
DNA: TGCAGTGCTAGCGCCAGGAATGAGCAGTTCTTC

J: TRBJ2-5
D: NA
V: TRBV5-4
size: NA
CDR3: CASSLAGETQYF
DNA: TGTGCCAGCAGCTTGGCCGGGGAGACCCAGTACTTC

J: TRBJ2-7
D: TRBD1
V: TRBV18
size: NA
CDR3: CASSQTGGYEQYF
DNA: TGTGCCAGCTCACAAACAGGGGGATACGAGCAGTACTTC

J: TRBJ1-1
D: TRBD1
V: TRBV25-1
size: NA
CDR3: CASGDRGEAFF
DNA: TGTGCCAGCGGTGACAGGGGGGAAGCTTTCTTT

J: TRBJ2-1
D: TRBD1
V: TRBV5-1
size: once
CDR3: CASSFAAGGNEQFF
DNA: TGCGCCAGCAGCTTTGCGGCAGGGGGCAATGAGCAGTTCTTC

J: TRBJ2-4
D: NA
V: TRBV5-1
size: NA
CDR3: CASSLGDPAKNIQYF
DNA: TGCGCCAGCAGCTTAGGGGACCCCGCCAAAAACATTCAGTACTTC

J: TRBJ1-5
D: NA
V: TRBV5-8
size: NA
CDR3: CASSLNVGISNQPQHF
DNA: TGTGCCAGCAGCTTGAACGTGGGGATCAGCAATCAGCCCCAGCATTTT

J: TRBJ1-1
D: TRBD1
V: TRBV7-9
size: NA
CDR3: CASSNRGRLMNTEAFF
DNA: TGTGCCAGCAGCAACAGGGGGCGGCTGATGAACACTGAAGCTTTCTTT

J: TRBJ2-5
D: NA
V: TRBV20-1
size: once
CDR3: CSARETRTQYF
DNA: TGCAGTGCTAGGGAGACTAGAACCCAGTACTTC

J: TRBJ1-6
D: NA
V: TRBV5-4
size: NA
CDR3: CASRSTRDGYNSPLHF
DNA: TGTGCCAGCAGATCAACCCGGGACGGCTATAATTCACCCCTCCACTTT

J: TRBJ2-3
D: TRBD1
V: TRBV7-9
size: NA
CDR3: CASSRGQGGTDTQYF
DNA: TGTGCCAGCAGCCGGGGACAGGGTGGAACAGATACGCAGTATTTT

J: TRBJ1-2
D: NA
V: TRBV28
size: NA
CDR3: CASSFTGTGGYTF
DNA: TGTGCCAGCAGTTTTACAGGGACGGGTGGCTACACCTTC

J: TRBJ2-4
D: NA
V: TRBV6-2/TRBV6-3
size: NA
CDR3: CASSPLFLGSLAKNIQYF
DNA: TGTGCCAGCAGCCCCCTTTTTCTGGGCTCTCTAGCCAAAAACATTCAGTACTTC

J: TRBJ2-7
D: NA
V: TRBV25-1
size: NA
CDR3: CASSSGPPEQYF
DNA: TGTGCCAGCAGTTCTGGGCCTCCCGAGCAGTACTTC

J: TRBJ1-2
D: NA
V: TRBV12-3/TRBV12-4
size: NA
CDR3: CASSFSGSGYTF
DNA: TGTGCCAGCAGTTTTTCGGGGTCCGGCTACACCTTC

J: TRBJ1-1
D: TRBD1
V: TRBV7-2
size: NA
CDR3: CASSSSARGRTEAFF
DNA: TGTGCCAGCAGCTCTTCGGCTAGGGGGCGGACTGAAGCTTTCTTT

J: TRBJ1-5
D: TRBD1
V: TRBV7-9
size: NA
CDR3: CASRAIGTDSNQPQHF
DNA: TGTGCCAGCAGGGCAATCGGGACAGATAGCAATCAGCCCCAGCATTTT

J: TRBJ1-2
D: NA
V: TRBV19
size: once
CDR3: CASKKTVTFYGYTF
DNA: TGTGCCAGTAAGAAGACAGTAACCTTCTATGGCTACACCTTC

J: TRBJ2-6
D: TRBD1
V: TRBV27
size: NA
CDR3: CASSKETGGIPSGANVLTF
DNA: TGTGCCAGCAGTAAGGAGACAGGGGGTATCCCCTCTGGGGCCAACGTCCTGACTTTC

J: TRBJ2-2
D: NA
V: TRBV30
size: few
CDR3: CAWSLHSTGELFF
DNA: TGTGCCTGGAGTTTGCATTCCACCGGGGAGCTGTTTTTT

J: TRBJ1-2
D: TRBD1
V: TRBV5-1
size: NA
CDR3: CASRPGQGKGGYTF
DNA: TGCGCCAGCAGACCGGGACAGGGGAAGGGTGGCTACACCTTC

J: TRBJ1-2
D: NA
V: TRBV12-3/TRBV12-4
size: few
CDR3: CASDSEHNYGYTF
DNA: TGTGCCTCAGACTCGGAGCATAACTATGGCTACACCTTC